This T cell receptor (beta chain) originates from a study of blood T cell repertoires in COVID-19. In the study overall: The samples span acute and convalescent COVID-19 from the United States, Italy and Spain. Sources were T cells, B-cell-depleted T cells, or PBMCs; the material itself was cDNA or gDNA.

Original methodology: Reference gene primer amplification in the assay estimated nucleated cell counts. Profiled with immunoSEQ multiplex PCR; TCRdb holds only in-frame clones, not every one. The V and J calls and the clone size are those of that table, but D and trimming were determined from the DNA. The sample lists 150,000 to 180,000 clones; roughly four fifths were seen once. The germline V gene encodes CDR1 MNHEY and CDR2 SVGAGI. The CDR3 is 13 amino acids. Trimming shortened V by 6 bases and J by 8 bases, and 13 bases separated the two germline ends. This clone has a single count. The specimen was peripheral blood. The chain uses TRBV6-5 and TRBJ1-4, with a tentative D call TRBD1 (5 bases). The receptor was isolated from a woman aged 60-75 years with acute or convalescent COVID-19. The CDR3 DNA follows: TGTGCCAGCAGGGCAGGGACTGAGGAAAAACTGTTTTTT. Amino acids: CASRAGTEEKLFF.